A selection of T cell receptor beta chains follows, all from one sample in a study of T cell repertoires in cytomegalovirus infection. Which antigens these TCRs recognize remains unknown. MiXCR was run by TCRdb on the reads, yielding one entry per CDR3 protein. The profile shows more than 40,000 distinct CDR3 sequences, 20% to 25% of them singletons. This sample comprised CD8+ T cells from cultured PBMCs, obtained from culture after CMV antigen stimulation. All receptors derive from a human donor in good health (CMV status not recorded). Some clones in this sample may be carry-over from other donors' samples. CDR3s include the opening cysteine and the closing phenylalanine or tryptophan. Each record gives: CDR3 DNA, CDR3 protein, V gene, J gene, D gene, clone size. The D gene is left open where the match is weak. Clone sizes are given selectively: once, few, many, or a class where the clone is expanded.

CDR3nt: TGTGCCAGCAGCGACCCCGGGATATGGAACTATGGCTACACCTTC
CDR3aa: CASSDPGIWNYGYTF
v_gene: TRBV7-9
j_gene: TRBJ1-2
d_gene: NA
abundance: few

CDR3nt: TGTGCCAGCAGCTCAATCTATGGCTACACCTTC
CDR3aa: CASSSIYGYTF
v_gene: TRBV7-9
j_gene: TRBJ1-2
d_gene: NA
abundance: NA

CDR3nt: TGCGCCAGCAGCCAGGGACAGGGCTATGGCTACACCTTC
CDR3aa: CASSQGQGYGYTF
v_gene: TRBV4-1
j_gene: TRBJ1-2
d_gene: TRBD1
abundance: few

CDR3nt: TGTGCCAGCAGCTTTTTAGAGGGGTGGAACTATGGCTACACCTTC
CDR3aa: CASSFLEGWNYGYTF
v_gene: TRBV11-2
j_gene: TRBJ1-2
d_gene: NA
abundance: NA

CDR3nt: TGTGCCAGCACTCTGGCATCGGGAAGCACAGATACGCAGTATTTT
CDR3aa: CASTLASGSTDTQYF
v_gene: TRBV27
j_gene: TRBJ2-3
d_gene: NA
abundance: NA

CDR3nt: TGTGCCAGCAGCCCCTGGGGGGGCGGGGGGACCTACGAGCAGTACTTC
CDR3aa: CASSPWGGGGTYEQYF
v_gene: TRBV7-8
j_gene: TRBJ2-7
d_gene: TRBD2
abundance: few

CDR3nt: TGTGCCAGCAGCTGGAAACAGATCATGAACACTGAAGCTTTCTTT
CDR3aa: CASSWKQIMNTEAFF
v_gene: TRBV5-4
j_gene: TRBJ1-1
d_gene: NA
abundance: few

CDR3nt: TGTGCCAGCAGTTTGGGTTGGCAAGAGACCCAGTACTTC
CDR3aa: CASSLGWQETQYF
v_gene: TRBV27
j_gene: TRBJ2-5
d_gene: NA
abundance: few

CDR3nt: TGTGCCAGTAGTGTCGCTAGCGGGACAACCTACAATGAGCAGTTCTTC
CDR3aa: CASSVASGTTYNEQFF
v_gene: TRBV19
j_gene: TRBJ2-1
d_gene: TRBD2
abundance: few

CDR3nt: TGTGCCAGCGGAGTTACCTACAATGAGCAGTTCTTC
CDR3aa: CASGVTYNEQFF
v_gene: TRBV7-9
j_gene: TRBJ2-1
d_gene: NA
abundance: few

CDR3nt: TGTGCCAGCAGTCCTCTAGCAAAAGGGGAGACCCAGTACTTC
CDR3aa: CASSPLAKGETQYF
v_gene: TRBV12-3/TRBV12-4
j_gene: TRBJ2-5
d_gene: NA
abundance: NA

CDR3nt: TGTGCCAGCAGCTTAAGCAGGGGAGGGACAGCTGAAGCTTTCTTT
CDR3aa: CASSLSRGGTAEAFF
v_gene: TRBV7-6
j_gene: TRBJ1-1
d_gene: TRBD1
abundance: NA

CDR3nt: TGTGCCAGCAGTGAAGGGACAGGGGGCATGGGGAGCAATCAGCCCCAGCATTTT
CDR3aa: CASSEGTGGMGSNQPQHF
v_gene: TRBV6-1
j_gene: TRBJ1-5
d_gene: TRBD1
abundance: few

CDR3nt: TGTGCCAGCGGAACCGGGACACCGAACACCGGGGAGCTGTTTTTT
CDR3aa: CASGTGTPNTGELFF
v_gene: TRBV6-2/TRBV6-3
j_gene: TRBJ2-2
d_gene: NA
abundance: NA

CDR3nt: TGTGCCAGCAGCTCAGATGAAGGACTAGCGGTCGAGCAGTACTTC
CDR3aa: CASSSDEGLAVEQYF
v_gene: TRBV7-7
j_gene: TRBJ2-7
d_gene: TRBD2
abundance: NA

CDR3nt: TGTGCCACCAGTGATTGGGACTTGAGCTCCTACAATGAGCAGTTCTTC
CDR3aa: CATSDWDLSSYNEQFF
v_gene: TRBV24-1
j_gene: TRBJ2-1
d_gene: NA
abundance: NA

CDR3nt: TGTGCCAGCAGCTTGAGGTTCCGTGGGGACAGGGGGCGCATCGATGAGCAGTTCTTC
CDR3aa: CASSLRFRGDRGRIDEQFF
v_gene: TRBV7-8
j_gene: TRBJ2-1
d_gene: TRBD1
abundance: many

CDR3nt: TGTGCCAGCAGCTTAAACAGGGTTGAAGGAGAGACCCAGTACTTC
CDR3aa: CASSLNRVEGETQYF
v_gene: TRBV7-2
j_gene: TRBJ2-5
d_gene: NA
abundance: NA

CDR3nt: TGTGCTAGTGGTTTGCTGGCGGGTGGTGTTGATGAGCAGTTCTTC
CDR3aa: CASGLLAGGVDEQFF
v_gene: TRBV12-5
j_gene: TRBJ2-1
d_gene: NA
abundance: NA

CDR3nt: TGTGCCAGCAGCCTGGGGTCGGGAGGCTCACCCCTCCACTTT
CDR3aa: CASSLGSGGSPLHF
v_gene: TRBV7-9
j_gene: TRBJ1-6
d_gene: NA
abundance: NA

CDR3nt: TGTGCCAGCACGACCGCAGGTACTCGAGACTACGAGCAGTACTTC
CDR3aa: CASTTAGTRDYEQYF
v_gene: TRBV6-2/TRBV6-3
j_gene: TRBJ2-7
d_gene: NA
abundance: NA

CDR3nt: TGTGCCAGCAGTGCGGGACCAAACACCGGGGAGCTGTTTTTT
CDR3aa: CASSAGPNTGELFF
v_gene: TRBV27
j_gene: TRBJ2-2
d_gene: NA
abundance: NA

CDR3nt: TGTGCCAGCAGTTACGGGCAGGGCTGGGCCGGGGAGCTGTTTTTT
CDR3aa: CASSYGQGWAGELFF
v_gene: TRBV6-2/TRBV6-3
j_gene: TRBJ2-2
d_gene: NA
abundance: few

CDR3nt: TGTGCCAGCAGCCGTCGCAGACCCCCAGATACGCAGTATTTT
CDR3aa: CASSRRRPPDTQYF
v_gene: TRBV7-8
j_gene: TRBJ2-3
d_gene: NA
abundance: many

CDR3nt: TGTGCCACCAGCATCGAGAGCTCTGGGGCCAACGTCCTGACTTTC
CDR3aa: CATSIESSGANVLTF
v_gene: TRBV15
j_gene: TRBJ2-6
d_gene: NA
abundance: NA

CDR3nt: TGTGCCAGCAGGCCTTACCGGGACATATCTAATGAAAAACTGTTTTTT
CDR3aa: CASRPYRDISNEKLFF
v_gene: TRBV6-5
j_gene: TRBJ1-4
d_gene: NA
abundance: few